Shown below are 30 T cell receptor beta chains from a single sample sequenced in a study of blood T cell repertoires in COVID-19. Repertoires were generated with immunoSEQ multiplex PCR, while TCRdb's copy carries only in-frame clones and drops some. The sample holds 70,000 or so clones, 90% seen once. Sequenced sample: peripheral blood. Receptors were obtained from a young woman with acute or convalescent COVID-19.

The chain recombines TRBV6-5 with TRBJ1-1; TRBD1 agrees at 8 bases. J lost 5 bases, V lost 6 bases, and 8 bases had no gene match. This CDR3 has 14 residues. CDR1 and CDR2 (germline): MNHEY, SVGAGI. CDR3 sequence (DNA): TGTGCCAGCAGAGGGGGACAGGAGCATACTGAAGCTTTCTTT. Translated: CASRGGQEHTEAFF.

The chain carries TRBV19 and TRBJ2-3; D is ambiguous. The CDR3 runs 15 residues. V dropped 6 bases and J dropped 0 bases, with 13 bases sitting between them. From germline, CDR1 is LNHDA and CDR2 SQIVND (reference sequence). CDR3 loop: CASSLDYGSTDTQYF. CDR3 DNA sequence: TGTGCCAGTAGCCTGGATTACGGGAGCACAGATACGCAGTATTTT.

This clone was observed once. This rearrangement joins TRBV18 to TRBJ1-5; TRBD1 agrees at 11 bases. In germline, CDR1 is KGHSH, CDR2 LQKENI. There are 16 residues in the CDR3. Trimming removed 5 bases from V and 6 bases from J; junction bases left unmatched: 9. This CDR3 is CASSSGGQGAAQPQHF. The CDR3 DNA reads TGTGCCAGCTCAAGCGGTGGACAGGGGGCGGCTCAGCCCCAGCATTTT.

V usage is TRBV28 and J usage is TRBJ1-1, with D hard to call. Germline assignment: CDR1 MDHEN and CDR2 SYDVKM. This CDR3 region has 15 residues. Trimming took 4 bases from V and 3 from J, leaving 15 bases between them. This chain's CDR3 is CASSYRVGEYTEAFF. The CDR3, as DNA: TGTGCCAGCAGTTACCGGGTTGGGGAGTACACTGAAGCTTTCTTT.

The chain combines TRBV28 with TRBJ1-2, with D perhaps TRBD1 (6 bases). Looked up from germline, CDR1 is MDHEN and CDR2 is SYDVKM. V dropped 5 bases and J dropped 4 bases, with 20 bases sitting between them. This CDR3 contains 16 residues. The CDR3 bases are TGTGCCAGCAGTGCCCCAGGACAGAGCCACTCCTATGGCTACACCTTC. It encodes CASSAPGQSHSYGYTF.

The gene calls are TRBV5-8 and TRBJ1-5; TRBD1 matches at 11 bases. Germline values: CDR1 SGHTS, CDR2 YDEGEE. Trimming took 1 base from V and 0 from J; bases not matched to a gene: 9. This CDR3 comprises 19 residues. CDR3 bases: TGTGCCAGCAGCTTGCTAAGGACAGGGGGCGGTGGTAGCAATCAGCCCCAGCATTTT. This gives the protein CASSLLRTGGGGSNQPQHF.

This rearrangement joins TRBV5-6 to TRBJ2-7; D is possibly TRBD2 (6 bases). V was clipped by 4 bases and J by 0 bases, with 17 bases between them. CDR1 and CDR2 from the germline V gene are SGHDT and YYEEEE. The CDR3 contains 16 residues. The CDR3 sequence: CASSLGLSVSSYEQYF. The DNA of the CDR3 is TGTGCCAGCAGCCTGGGACTTTCCGTAAGCTCCTACGAGCAGTACTTC.

This sequence joins TRBV7-2 and TRBJ1-4; 8 positions agree with TRBD1. The CDR3 is 16 residues long. Trimming removed 2 bases from V and 1 base from J; junction bases left unmatched: 3. Germline V gene sequence: CDR1 SGHTA, CDR2 FQGNSA. Here the CDR3 DNA reads TGTGCCAGCAGCTTACAGGGGGCGGTAACTAATGAAAAACTGTTTTTT. Protein product: CASSLQGAVTNEKLFF.

A single count supports this clone. The V call is TRBV4-2, the J call TRBJ1-5, with TRBD1 identical over 8 bases. V shed 1 base and J 6 bases; nucleotides not matched to a gene: 5. Per the germline V gene, CDR1 is LGHNA and CDR2 is YNFKEQ. The CDR3 totals 15 residues. The CDR3 loop reads CASSQGPGQVQPQHF. The CDR3 DNA follows: TGTGCCAGCAGCCAAGGCCCGGGACAGGTTCAGCCCCAGCATTTT.

The chain couples TRBV5-6 to TRBJ1-6; D possibly corresponds to TRBD1 (6 bases). From germline, CDR1 is SGHDT and CDR2 YYEEEE. The length of the CDR3 is 16 residues. The V end lost 3 bases, the J end lost 4 bases, and 14 bases lay between the germline ends. The DNA for the CDR3 is TGTGCCAGCAGCTCATATCCAGGGGTTTATAATTCACCCCTCCACTTT. Translation: CASSSYPGVYNSPLHF.

This clone came up a few times. J is TRBJ2-7 and V is TRBV29-1; D perhaps matches TRBD2 (6 bases). V was trimmed by 5 bases and J by 0 bases, leaving 26 bases between them. The CDR3 sequence is 18 residues long. The germline V gene encodes CDR1 SQVTM and CDR2 ANQGSEA. CDR3 protein: CSVYVSGDLVASSYEQYF. The CDR3 DNA reads as TGCAGCGTTTACGTTTCGGGGGATCTAGTGGCCAGCTCCTACGAGCAGTACTTC.

The CDR3 loop is CASSVTRGYNEQFF. Here the CDR3 DNA reads TGTGCCAGCAGTGTAACCAGGGGATACAATGAGCAGTTCTTC. This sequence joins TRBV25-1 and TRBJ2-1, with D possibly TRBD1 on 6 matching bases. CDR1 MGHDK and CDR2 SYGVNS come from the germline V gene. V was clipped by 4 bases and J by 4 bases, with 11 bases between them. CDR3 length: 14 amino acids.

The chain uses TRBV30 and TRBJ2-1; D unclear. The CDR3 sequence is 12 residues long. Germline lookup yields CDR1 GTSNPN and CDR2 SVGIG (reference sequence). The V gene lost 2 bases and the J gene lost 7 bases, with 9 bases spanning the gap. The CDR3 loop reads CAWSLPRNEQFF. The DNA for the CDR3 is TGTGCCTGGAGTCTGCCGCGGAATGAGCAGTTCTTC.

The V call is TRBV7-9, the J call TRBJ1-2; TRBD1 matches at 7 bases. The CDR3 totals 18 residues. Germline CDR1 is SEHNR and CDR2 is FQNEAQ (reference sequence). Trimming at V came to 5 bases and at J to 1 base, leaving 16 bases not matched to a gene. The CDR3 protein is CASSLPRTGLPRNYGYTF. The CDR3 DNA sequence: TGTGCCAGCAGCCTACCCCGGACAGGCCTTCCACGTAACTATGGCTACACCTTC.

This clone has a single count. V gene TRBV9 combines with J gene TRBJ1-5; D possibly corresponds to TRBD1 (6 bases). CDR3 length equals 16 residues. Germline assignment: CDR1 SGDLS and CDR2 YYNGEE. Trimming cost V 0 bases and J 5 bases, with 15 bases left between them. The CDR3 sequence is CASSVAGAVSDQPQHF. The CDR3 nucleotides are TGTGCCAGCAGCGTAGCAGGGGCCGTCAGCGATCAGCCCCAGCATTTT.

In its sample, this clone was seen once. This chain connects TRBV19 to TRBJ1-5; perhaps TRBD1 as D (6 bases). V was cut by 6 bases and J by 2 bases, with 14 bases left in between. The CDR3 loop spans 15 amino acids. The germline gives CDR1 LNHDA, CDR2 SQIVND (reference sequence). For the CDR3, the DNA is TGTGCCAGTAGGGACGAGACAGGAGGCAATCAGCCCCAGCATTTT. Its translation is CASRDETGGNQPQHF. Full variable domain (missing parts from reference TRBV19 and TRBJ1-5): DGGITQSPKYLFRKEGQNVTLSCEQNLNHDAMYWYRQDPGQGLRLIYYSQIVNDFQKGDIAEGYSVSREKKESFPLTVTSAQKNPTAFYLCASRDETGGNQPQHFGDGTRLSIL.

V usage is TRBV29-1 and J usage is TRBJ2-3; TRBD1 matches 7 bases. Trimming cost V 0 bases and J 6 bases; bases outside gene matches: 9. Germline assignment: CDR1 SQVTM and CDR2 ANQGSEA. The CDR3 is made up of 15 amino acids. The CDR3 nucleotides are TGCAGCGTTGAAGACTCGACAGGGCCGAGGGATACGCAGTATTTT. Its translation: CSVEDSTGPRDTQYF.

The chain links TRBV5-1 to TRBJ2-5; D is perhaps TRBD1 (5 bases). The germline V and J ends were trimmed by 0 bases and 5 bases, with 11 bases remaining between them. This CDR3 contains 14 residues. Germline V CDR1 and CDR2: SGHRS, YFSETQ. CDR3 in amino acids: CASSLGDSLETQYF. Here the CDR3 DNA reads TGCGCCAGCAGCTTGGGTGACAGTCTTGAGACCCAGTACTTC.

CDR3 sequence (DNA): TGTGCCAGCAGTGAAACCAGGGGCTCCTACGAGCAGTACTTC. Translated: CASSETRGSYEQYF. The chain uses TRBV2 and TRBJ2-7, with D maybe TRBD1 (6 bases). V lost 2 bases and J 0 bases, leaving 8 bases between the germline ends. The germline V gene has CDR1 SNHLY and CDR2 FYNNEI. The CDR3 extends over 14 amino acids.

The CDR3 region has the DNA TGCGCCAGCAGCCTTAGCGGGAGGGCCCGTGAGACCCAGTACTTC. The encoded protein is CASSLSGRARETQYF. The V and J genes are TRBV4-3 and TRBJ2-5; 11 nucleotides match TRBD2. The CDR3 spans 15 residues. In germline, CDR1 is LGHNA, CDR2 YSLEER. The ends lost 4 bases at V and 5 bases at J; junction bases unmatched: 6.

V and J are TRBV7-2 and TRBJ2-2, with 7 bases lining up with TRBD2. V lost 1 base to trimming and J lost 3 bases; unmatched junction nucleotides: 5. Germline V gene data show CDR1 as SGHTA and CDR2 as FQGNSA. This CDR3 is built from 16 residues. This chain's CDR3 is CASSLEGTTHTGELFF. In DNA, the CDR3 is TGTGCCAGCAGCTTAGAAGGGACTACCCACACCGGGGAGCTGTTTTTT. The full variable domain, with the rest looked up from reference TRBV7-2 and TRBJ2-2, is GAGVSQSPSNKVTEKGKDVELRCDPISGHTALYWYRQSLGQGLEFLIYFQGNSAPDKSGLPSDRFSAERTGGSVSTLTIQRTQQEDSAVYLCASSLEGTTHTGELFFGEGSRLTVL.

J is TRBJ2-2 and V is TRBV29-1; 9 nucleotides agree with TRBD1. The CDR3 is 16 amino acids. CDR1 is SQVTM and CDR2 is ANQGSEA in the germline V gene. Trimming at V came to 3 bases and at J to 1 base, leaving 6 bases not matched to a gene. CDR3 sequence reads: CSVEGGTGQNTGELFF. CDR3 bases: TGCAGCGTTGAGGGAGGGACAGGGCAGAACACCGGGGAGCTGTTTTTT.

This clone appeared once. The chain combines TRBV7-9 with TRBJ2-1; 12 bases agree with TRBD2. Germline V gives CDR1 SEHNR, CDR2 FQNEAQ (reference sequence). This CDR3 contains 13 residues. Trimming removed 3 bases from V and 9 bases from J; junction bases left unmatched: 0. CDR3: CASSLTSGGEQFF. CDR3 DNA sequence: TGTGCCAGCAGCTTGACTAGCGGGGGTGAGCAGTTCTTC.

For the CDR3, the DNA is TGTGCCAGCAGCGTAGGGAACAGGGGGCTCGACACCGGGGAGCTGTTTTTT. Amino acids: CASSVGNRGLDTGELFF. This sequence joins TRBV9 and TRBJ2-2; 9 bases are a match to TRBD1. CDR1 is SGDLS and CDR2 is YYNGEE in the germline V gene. The CDR3 contains 17 residues. Trimming cost V 0 bases and J 3 bases; bases outside gene matches: 6.

This clone was observed a few times. The chain couples TRBV18 to TRBJ2-5; the D is unclear. V lost 3 bases and J lost 5, with 13 bases in between. This CDR3 has 14 amino acids. The germline CDR1 and CDR2 sequences are KGHSH and LQKENI. CDR3 coding DNA: TGTGCCAGCTCACCGTTTGGAGTTGGGGAGACCCAGTACTTC. It codes for CASSPFGVGETQYF.

CDR3 bases: TGTGCCAGCAGCCTGGACACCTACAATGAGCAGTTCTTC. Translating gives CASSLDTYNEQFF. The genes are TRBV6-4 and TRBJ2-1; maybe TRBD1 (5 bases). The ends were cut back, 6 bases at V and 2 bases at J, with 8 bases in the middle. CDR3 length: 13 amino acids. CDR1 and CDR2 from the germline V gene are MRHNA and SNTAGT.

The rearrangement joins TRBV18 to TRBJ1-1; D not certain. Germline V lookup: CDR1 KGHSH, CDR2 LQKENI. This CDR3 spans 13 amino acids. Trimming pared 2 bases from V and 6 bases from J, leaving 10 bases between. The CDR3 DNA reads as TGTGCCAGCTCACCATACGACACTTCTGAAGCTTTCTTT. This codes for CASSPYDTSEAFF.

CDR3 in DNA: TGCGCCAGCAGCCCGGGACTAGCGGTTCAAGAGACCCAGTACTTC. Protein sequence: CASSPGLAVQETQYF. The chain couples TRBV5-1 to TRBJ2-5, with 11 bases identical to TRBD2. The germline CDR1 and CDR2 sequences are SGHRS and YFSETQ. This CDR3 has 15 residues. After removal of 4 bases from V and 2 bases from J, the junction contained 4 bases not matched to a gene.

This clone was seen more than once but under ten times. The rearrangement uses TRBV14 and TRBJ2-7, with 7 bases identical to TRBD1. This CDR3 contains 16 residues. The V gene's germline CDR1 is SGHDN and CDR2 FVKESK. With V trimmed by 3 bases and J by 2 bases, 10 bases remained unmatched. CDR3 nucleotides: TGTGCCAGCAGCCACGGCAGGGGGATAAGGGCCTACGAGCAGTACTTC. It yields the protein CASSHGRGIRAYEQYF.

This chain connects TRBV15 to TRBJ2-5; 10 bases are shared with TRBD1. After removal of 3 bases from V and 2 bases from J, the junction contained 6 bases not matched to a gene. The CDR3 has 16 amino acids. Germline V gene sequence: CDR1 LNHNV, CDR2 YYDKDF (reference sequence). CDR3 sequence: CATSSDRGRGQETQYF. The CDR3 coding sequence is TGTGCCACCAGCAGCGACAGGGGGCGCGGTCAAGAGACCCAGTACTTC.